This T cell receptor (beta chain) was captured by sequencing in a study of Graves' ophthalmopathy and Graves' hyperthyroidism (dated by TCRdb to between 2017 and 2018). In the study overall: Peripheral blood was collected before any treatment was given, at the time of initial diagnosis. In about six hyperthyroidism patients, the T-cell repertoire of thyroid tissue was compared with the T-cell repertoire of blood. The study used TCR beta repertoire signatures to distinguish Graves' ophthalmopathy from Graves' hyperthyroidism and to predict progression to ophthalmopathy. The 100 discovery patients were divided at random into training and test sets in a 7:3 ratio. In total, approximately 130 blood samples were TCR-sequenced: approximately 42 ophthalmopathy, roughly 80 hyperthyroidism and some 17 hyperthyroidism-to-ophthalmopathy patients. Following sample collection, hyperthyroidism patients were given methimazole at a starting dose of 30 mg daily, and ophthalmopathy patients were given high-dose intravenous methylprednisolone. A discovery set of about 99 patients (43 ophthalmopathy, approximately 58 stable hyperthyroidism) was enrolled to explore V-J signatures distinguishing ophthalmopathy from hyperthyroidism. The independent validation cohort included 18 to 20 hyperthyroidism patients plus 17 patients who later progressed from hyperthyroidism to ophthalmopathy. General findings and caveats noted by the study authors: Among expanded thyroid clonotypes with frequency above 0.001, most also showed up in blood, which suggests that blood repertoires may reflect the thyroid immune response. Ophthalmopathy was separated from stable hyperthyroidism by the 13-signature model with roughly 87% sensitivity and about 81% specificity in cross-validation and with 80%/75% in the test set. In validation, the model predicted ophthalmopathy progression with 70.59% sensitivity and 72% to 80% specificity; some twelve predicted patients were CT-confirmed with GO in a median of about 6.1 months. Sample size was not predetermined statistically, and investigators were not blinded to group allocation.

A patient counted as having stable hyperthyroidism if there was no progression to ophthalmopathy within 18 months of follow-up. Hyperthyroidism patients were newly diagnosed, were aged 18 to 65 years, and had a disease duration under 2 months. Patients with other autoimmune diseases, uncontrolled infections, pregnancy or lactation were excluded. Clinical symptoms, serum thyroxine, TRAb, thyroid ultrasound and orbital computed tomography formed the basis of the diagnosis. Using Ficoll-Paque density gradient centrifugation, PBMCs were isolated from over 8.5 ml of fresh peripheral blood. Total RNA was extracted with Trizol reagent and quality-checked on an Agilent 2100 Bioanalyzer. V and J are truncated by 2 bases and 4 bases respectively, leaving an intervening sequence of 14 bases. From cysteine to phenylalanine, the CDR3 is 15 amino acids long. Kept here is only the CDR3 DNA, which spans 45 bases and is read in frame from base 1. Taken from the germline V gene, the CDR1 and CDR2 loops are SGHNT and YENEEA.

This clonotype was seen many times. The clone's antigen remains unknown. Nothing much larger sits one base from this clone, and base qualities are not available. TCR beta CDR3 regions were amplified from RNA transcripts for repertoire sequencing. HTBI primers and the Qiagen OneStep RT-PCR kit were used in a first-round RT-PCR, which was followed by a second-round multiplex PCR, size selection and purification. Sequencing of the libraries was carried out on an Illumina HiSeq2000 in paired-end mode with 100 bp reads. On the authors' methods: SOAPnuke was used to process the reads, throwing out any read that had adapters, had uncalled bases, had a mean Phred below 15, or lacked an exact constant-primer or identifier match. High-quality paired reads were merged with COPE v1.2.5. Clonotypes were defined as unique nucleotide sequences and were aligned to IMGT TRB V, D and J references using MiTCR v1.1. Only V-J combinations with frequency above 0.0001 were analysed, covering 98% to 99.2% of repertoires. For each V-J combination, a TCR clonal expansion and chaos score was defined as F50 clonal expansion divided by the chaos observed in the TCRdist matrix. Welch's t-statistics and random forest were used to reduce features to about 14 V-J combinations, which were fed into a naive Bayes classifier. The Morisita-Horn index was used to measure how similar the thyroid and blood repertoires were. TCRdb reanalyzed the raw reads on its own, using fastp at Q25 for trimming and MiXCR for clone calling, and kept in-frame beta chains. One record per CDR3 amino acid sequence lists the most common genes and DNA. These V and J calls derive from TCRdb rather than the authors' analysis. The sample yields roughly 410,000 distinct CDR3 sequences; 15% were counted once. The ten biggest clones cover approximately 7% of the sample.

This receptor chain uses TRBV11-3 and TRBJ1-1; the best D guess is TRBD1, with 5 bases matching. The source is a woman in her late teens or twenties with stable Graves' hyperthyroidism. Donor details come from another sample of the same person, matched by shared clones. Sequenced material: peripheral blood. The CDR3 has the sequence CASSLMWGMGTEAFF. The DNA reads as follows: TGTGCCAGCAGCTTAATGTGGGGCATGGGCACTGAAGCTTTCTTT.